Listed here are 22 T cell receptor beta chains from one sample, sequenced in a study of cytomegalovirus exposure and HLA in healthy donors listed by TCRdb under 2017. Libraries were prepared through the immunoSEQ multiplex PCR assay. For the multiplex PCR, a mixture combining 60 forward primers for TCR Vbeta segments and 13 reverse primers for TCR Jbeta segments was used. TCRdb limited this immuneACCESS table to in-frame rearrangements with V and J called. A share of clones is missing; checked studies link under half to unresolved V genes, and the rest is unexplained. The sample table records more than 95,000 clones; 75% to 85% of these occur just once. The ten largest clones capture 2% to 2.5% of the sample. Sequencing was done on a sample of PBMCs. Source of these receptors: a man under 40 in good health and CMV-seronegative.

This clone is labeled as medium-sized. V and J are TRBV9 and TRBJ2-7; tentative D call: TRBD2 (6 bases). The CDR3 extends over 14 amino acids. V was pared by 1 base and J by 7 bases, with 15 bases between. Germline lookup yields CDR1 SGDLS and CDR2 YYNGEE. The CDR3 sequence is CASSVSGGANEQYF. The DNA of the CDR3 is TGTGCCAGCAGCGTAAGCGGAGGGGCTAATGAGCAGTACTTC.

The chain recombines TRBV5-1 with TRBJ2-3; tentatively, D is TRBD1 (5 bases). Germline CDR1 and CDR2: SGHRS and YFSETQ. Trimming removed 5 bases at V and 3 bases at J, with 10 bases between. The CDR3 length is 13 residues. The CDR3: CASSPSGTDTQYF. DNA for the CDR3: TGCGCCAGCAGTCCATCAGGGACAGATACGCAGTATTTT.

J is TRBJ2-7 and V is TRBV30, with 7 bases fitting TRBD2. The germline V gene encodes CDR1 GTSNPN and CDR2 SVGIG (reference sequence). There are 14 residues in the CDR3. J lost 6 bases, V lost 4 bases, and 12 bases had no gene match. CDR3 amino acids: CAWNTGLIVVEQYF. The CDR3 DNA sequence: TGTGCCTGGAATACGGGACTAATCGTTGTCGAGCAGTACTTC.

In the case of this clone: Being one base from a much bigger clone, this may be a read error. This chain connects TRBV6-1 to TRBJ2-3; D call uncertain. With 4 bases removed from V and 1 base from J, the gap between germline ends came to 3 bases. The CDR3 is 12 amino acids. Germline-derived CDR1 and CDR2 are MNHNS and SASEGT. The chain's CDR3 is CASSVGTDTQYF. The CDR3 DNA sequence: TGTGCCAGCAGTGTCGGCACAGATACGCAGTATTTT.

This chain joins TRBV21-1 and TRBJ1-5; the D segment call TRBD1 is taken from the table without a DNA check. TRBV21-1 is a known pseudogene. The CDR3 totals 17 residues. DNA for the CDR3: TGTGCCAGCACCTCTTACAGGGGGGATTGGAGCAATCAGCCCCAGCATTTT. Its translation is CASTSYRGDWSNQPQHF.

The chain joins TRBV2 to TRBJ1-2; possible D gene TRBD1, 6 bases. Germline V gives CDR1 SNHLY, CDR2 FYNNEI. V dropped 5 bases and J dropped 5 bases, with 15 bases sitting between them. The CDR3 spans 14 residues. The CDR3 coding sequence is TGTGCCAGCAGTTCGCTGACAGGCACTTATGGCTACACCTTC. This translates into CASSSLTGTYGYTF.

The chain combines TRBV10-3 with TRBJ2-2; weak D call: TRBD1 (5 bases). Looked up from germline, CDR1 is ENHRY and CDR2 is SYGVKD. The CDR3 has 16 amino acids. With 5 bases removed from V and 3 bases from J, the gap between germline ends came to 16 bases. CDR3 coding DNA: TGTGCCATCAGTCTAAAGACAGCCAGGGACACCGGGGAGCTGTTTTTT. This translates into CAISLKTARDTGELFF.

The sample holds a few counts of this clone. V gene TRBV9 combines with J gene TRBJ2-7, with D unresolved. The CDR3 totals 16 residues. The V end was cut by 0 bases, the J end by 7 bases, with 20 bases between. From germline, CDR1 is SGDLS and CDR2 YYNGEE. The CDR3 loop reads CASSVGAETRLMEQYF. The CDR3 region has the DNA TGTGCCAGCAGCGTAGGGGCTGAGACAAGGCTTATGGAGCAGTACTTC. Full variable domain (outside the CDR3, taken from reference TRBV9 and TRBJ2-7): DSGVTQTPKHLITATGQRVTLRCSPRSGDLSVYWYQQSLDQGLQFLIQYYNGEERAKGNILERFSAQQFPDLHSELNLSSLELGDSALYFCASSVGAETRLMEQYFGPGTRLTVT.

J is TRBJ1-5 and V is TRBV7-2; D may be TRBD1 (5 bases). This CDR3 is 14 amino acids long. Trimming removed 1 base from V and 3 bases from J, with 7 bases in between. Germline-derived CDR1 and CDR2 are SGHTA and FQGNSA. The CDR3 sequence is CASSLEGSNQPQHF. The DNA of the CDR3 is TGTGCCAGCAGCTTAGAGGGGTCCAATCAGCCCCAGCATTTT. The full variable domain, in which reference TRBV7-2 and TRBJ1-5 provide the parts outside the CDR3, is GAGVSQSPSNKVTEKGKDVELRCDPISGHTALYWYRQSLGQGLEFLIYFQGNSAPDKSGLPSDRFSAERTGGSVSTLTIQRTQQEDSAVYLCASSLEGSNQPQHFGDGTRLSIL.

This clone has only a few counts. The chain recombines TRBV6-1 with TRBJ2-7; 10 bases fit TRBD1. The CDR3 consists of 14 residues. The trim removed 8 bases at V and 7 bases at J, leaving 11 bases unmatched. Germline V gene data show CDR1 as MNHNS and CDR2 as SASEGT. The DNA for the CDR3 is TGTGCCAGCCTCCGGGACAGGGGTGTTGGGGAGCAGTACTTC. Translated: CASLRDRGVGEQYF.

The chain recombines TRBV2 with TRBJ2-4; D not resolved. Germline-derived CDR1 and CDR2 are SNHLY and FYNNEI. The CDR3 contains 11 residues. The ends were cut back, 5 bases at V and 8 bases at J, with 7 bases in the middle. The CDR3 DNA follows: TGTGCCAGCAGTACAGAAGACATTCAGTACTTC. Encoded protein: CASSTEDIQYF.

The rearrangement links TRBV4-3 to TRBJ2-6; the D gene is possibly TRBD1 (5 bases). Between the trimmed V and J ends, which lost 4 bases and 0 bases, there was a span of 13 bases. In germline, CDR1 is LGHNA, CDR2 YSLEER. The CDR3 spans 17 residues. The CDR3 protein is CASSLGAGSSGANVLTF. The DNA for the CDR3 is TGCGCCAGCAGCCTAGGGGCAGGCAGCTCTGGGGCCAACGTCCTGACTTTC.

The genes are TRBV11-2 and TRBJ2-3, with 8 bases lining up with TRBD1. The germline gives CDR1 SGHAT, CDR2 FQNNGV. V shed 4 bases, J shed 3 bases, and the junction held 12 bases outside the gene matches. The CDR3 is 17 residues long. The CDR3 spells CASSSQGQGILTDTQYF. The CDR3 coding sequence is TGTGCCAGCAGCTCCCAAGGACAGGGCATATTAACAGATACGCAGTATTTT.

The gene calls are TRBV19 and TRBJ2-4, with 11 positions matching TRBD1. Unmatched junction bases numbered 15, after V lost 4 bases and J lost 1 base. The V gene's germline CDR1 is LNHDA and CDR2 SQIVND (reference sequence). This CDR3 contains 20 residues. The CDR3 spells CASSNPRGTGGKVAKNIQYF. CDR3 nucleotide sequence: TGTGCCAGTAGTAACCCCAGGGGGACAGGGGGTAAGGTGGCCAAAAACATTCAGTACTTC.

This clone appeared once. This chain connects TRBV30 to TRBJ2-7, with D tentatively TRBD1 (6 bases). The V and J ends lost 0 bases and 3 bases respectively, with 9 bases between them. This CDR3 is 13 amino acids long. CDR1 and CDR2 (germline): GTSNPN, SVGIG (reference sequence). The CDR3 region is CAWSVGTSYEQYF. DNA of the CDR3: TGTGCCTGGAGTGTAGGGACAAGCTACGAGCAGTACTTC.

This clone was seen more than once but under ten times. The chain is built from TRBV21-1 and TRBJ2-4; TRBD2 was called by the table and not checked on the DNA. TRBV21-1 has pseudogene status. The CDR3 runs 15 residues. The CDR3 DNA is TGTGCCAGCAGCAAAAAATCGGGGGCCAAAAACATTCAGTACTTC. The encoded protein is CASSKKSGAKNIQYF.

This sequence joins TRBV7-3 and TRBJ2-2; 7 nucleotides agree with TRBD1. This CDR3 is 16 amino acids long. J was trimmed by 2 bases and V by 3 bases; bases with no gene match: 6. Germline lookup yields CDR1 SGHTA and CDR2 FQGTGA. CDR3 residues: CASSFAGGTNTGELFF. In DNA, the CDR3 is TGTGCCAGCAGCTTCGCAGGGGGTACCAACACCGGGGAGCTGTTTTTT.

This sequence joins TRBV25-1 and TRBJ1-2; D possibly corresponds to TRBD1 (5 bases). With 4 bases removed from V and 4 bases from J, the gap between germline ends came to 16 bases. The CDR3 covers 15 residues. Germline V gene data show CDR1 as MGHDK and CDR2 as SYGVNS. The CDR3 DNA follows: TGTGCCAGCAGTGTAGTAGGGGCGCGTGGCTATGGCTACACCTTC. Translation: CASSVVGARGYGYTF.

The chain uses TRBV5-1 and TRBJ2-7; 9 bases agree with TRBD2. The CDR3 runs 15 residues. Germline V gene data show CDR1 as SGHRS and CDR2 as YFSETQ. The J segment lost 5 bases and the V segment lost 0 bases, leaving 6 bases of the junction unmatched. This CDR3 is CASSLAAGGINEQYF. CDR3 nucleotides: TGCGCCAGCAGCTTGGCAGCGGGGGGTATAAACGAGCAGTACTTC.

The chain joins TRBV25-1 to TRBJ1-4; no clear D gene. The V gene's germline CDR1 is MGHDK and CDR2 SYGVNS. With 2 bases removed from V and 10 bases from J, the gap between germline ends came to 14 bases. There are 14 residues in the CDR3. The CDR3 DNA follows: TGTGCCAGCAGTGAACTGCGGGTTGATGCAAAACTGTTTTTT. It encodes CASSELRVDAKLFF.

The gene calls are TRBV11-2 and TRBJ1-1, with D possibly being TRBD1 (6 bases). V lost 1 base and J 1 base, leaving 7 bases between the germline ends. CDR1 and CDR2 (germline): SGHAT, FQNNGV. This CDR3 has 14 amino acids. The CDR3 loop is CASSLVGGNTEAFF. DNA for the CDR3: TGTGCCAGCAGCTTAGTAGGGGGGAACACTGAAGCTTTCTTT.

The chain carries TRBV9 and TRBJ2-1; 10 bases align to TRBD2. This CDR3 comprises 18 residues. Trimming removed 0 bases from V and 4 bases from J; junction bases left unmatched: 10. Per germline, CDR1 SGDLS and CDR2 YYNGEE. DNA of the CDR3: TGTGCCAGCAGCGTAGTCGGTAGCGGGAGGCCCTTATACAATGAGCAGTTCTTC. Protein: CASSVVGSGRPLYNEQFF.